This T cell receptor (beta chain) is drawn from a study of identifying expanded T cells in peripheral blood. The repertoire was sequenced with immunoSEQ multiplex PCR; TCRdb's copy has only in-frame clones and lacks some. Of 51,000 or so clones detected, 82% appear once; the ten largest clones hold around 13%. Study findings and constraints: Clone count variance between roughly 2-week samples rose with total template count. Technical replicates showed around 1.2 changed clones; two weeks 15 to 20; four weeks 19.

In regard to this clone: The antigen is not known.

The CDR3 is 11 residues long. V dropped 6 bases and J dropped 9 bases, with 11 bases sitting between them. The germline V gene encodes CDR1 SGHVS and CDR2 FNYEAQ. Collection occurred without any documented infections or immune events in donors. This chain joins TRBV7-6 and TRBJ2-5; no clear D. This TCR was sampled from a person between 18 and 75 years old in good health. Specimen: blood. The CDR3 protein is CASSTTQAQYF. The CDR3 DNA reads as TGTGCCAGCAGTACTACCCAGGCCCAGTACTTC.